This T cell receptor (beta chain) was recovered during a study of blood T cells in healthy people across ages. Then a second PCR, running roughly 7 to 12 cycles, was carried out with a sample-barcoded 5' primer and a J-beta primer mix. TCRdb reanalysed the 5' RACE reads using MiXCR and keeps one entry per CDR3 protein. This sample yields hundreds of thousands of distinct CDR3 sequences, of which 40% to 50% are seen a single time; roughly 18% belongs to the top ten. They isolated at least 6 million PBMCs from each sample. This clonotype appeared many times. The germline V gene encodes CDR1 DFQATT and CDR2 SNEGSKA (reference sequence). The CDR3 has 11 residues. The V gene lost 6 bases and the J gene lost 5 bases, with 7 bases spanning the gap.

This receptor was taken from a man in his sixties in good health. The specimen was blood. The rearrangement links TRBV20-1 to TRBJ1-4; D gene ambiguous. The DNA of the CDR3 is TGCAGTGCAATCGGGAATGAAAAACTGTTTTTT. Its translation: CSAIGNEKLFF.